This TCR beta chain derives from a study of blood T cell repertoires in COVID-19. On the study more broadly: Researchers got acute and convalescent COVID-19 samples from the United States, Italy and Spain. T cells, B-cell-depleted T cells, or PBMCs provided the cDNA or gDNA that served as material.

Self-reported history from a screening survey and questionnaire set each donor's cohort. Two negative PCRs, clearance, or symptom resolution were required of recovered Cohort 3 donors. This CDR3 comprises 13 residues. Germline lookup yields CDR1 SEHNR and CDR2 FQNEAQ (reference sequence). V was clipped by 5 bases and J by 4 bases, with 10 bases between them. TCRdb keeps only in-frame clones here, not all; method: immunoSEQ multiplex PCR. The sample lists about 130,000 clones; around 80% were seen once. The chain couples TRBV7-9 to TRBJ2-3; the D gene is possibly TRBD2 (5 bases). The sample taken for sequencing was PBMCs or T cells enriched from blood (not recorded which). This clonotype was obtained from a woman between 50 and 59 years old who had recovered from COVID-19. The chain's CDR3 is CASSPAGSDTQYF. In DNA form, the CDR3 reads TGTGCCAGCAGCCCCGCGGGTTCAGATACGCAGTATTTT.